This is a list of T cell receptor beta chains from one sample in a study of T-cell reconstitution after alpha-beta-depleted transplantation in children. TCRdb reprocessed the PCR reads via MiXCR and lists one record per CDR3 protein. Altogether about a million distinct CDR3 sequences are present, about 29% being singletons, with the ten largest covering under 30%. The specimen was PBMCs, mostly from graft donor cells, collected 360 days after TCRalphabeta/CD19-depleted stem cell transplant. The receptors originated from a boy in the first two years of life who had a stem cell transplant for SCID, so the T cells may come from the graft donor. Each CDR3 is given with its conserved first and last residue. D genes are given only for firm matches. Clone size is given for some rows only: seen once, a few or many times, or a class if the clone is expanded.

>TRBJ2-3|15|TRBV4-2|.|TRBD2
TGTGCCAGCAGCCAAGAGCGGGGGGCCACAGATACGCAGTATTTT
CASSQERGATDTQYF
>TRBJ1-1|13|TRBV7-9|few|.
TGTGCCAGCAGCTTAGCGCAGTTGACTGAAGCTTTCTTT
CASSLAQLTEAFF
>TRBJ2-3|16|TRBV3-1|.|TRBD2
TGTGCCAGCAGCCAACGGCGGCGGGGGGGCACAGATACGCAGTATTTT
CASSQRRRGGTDTQYF
>TRBJ2-5|12|TRBV7-8|.|TRBD2
TGTGCCAGCAGCGGGGGGGGAAAGACCCAGTACTTC
CASSGGGKTQYF
>TRBJ2-1|13|TRBV20-1|.|TRBD1
TGCAGTGCCGGCCCGGGACAGGGGAATGAGCAGTTCTTC
CSAGPGQGNEQFF
>TRBJ2-2|15|TRBV5-1|few|.
TGCGCCAGCAGCTTGTCTGGCAGGTTCACCGGGGAGCTGTTTTTT
CASSLSGRFTGELFF
>TRBJ2-7|15|TRBV15|few|TRBD1
TGTGCCACCAGGGGGGAAGGACAGGGTGCCTACGAGCAGTACTTC
CATRGEGQGAYEQYF
>TRBJ2-1|15|TRBV6-2/TRBV6-3|.|.
TGTGCCAGCAGGCCCCTTACGGGGGCGAACAATGAGCAGTTCTTC
CASRPLTGANNEQFF
>TRBJ1-1|17|TRBV4-3|.|.
TGCGCCAGCAGCCCACATCAATACCGAGCAGGGAACACTGAAGCTTTCTTT
CASSPHQYRAGNTEAFF
>TRBJ1-6|14|TRBV6-5|few|.
TGTGCCAGCAGTTACCTGGACAGCGATTCACCCCTCCACTTT
CASSYLDSDSPLHF
>TRBJ2-2|18|TRBV28|few|TRBD2
TGTGCCAGCAGTTTAATTCGACTAGCGGGGGGGATCACCGGGGAGCTGTTTTTT
CASSLIRLAGGITGELFF
>TRBJ2-6|17|TRBV12-3/TRBV12-4|.|TRBD1
TGTGCCAGCACCTCCTACCCAGGGGGCTCTGGGGCCAACGTCCTGACTTTC
CASTSYPGGSGANVLTF
>TRBJ2-2|18|TRBV7-3|.|.
TGTGCCAGCAGCTTAACGTGGTTCCGGGGGTCGGGCACCGGGGAGCTGTTTTTT
CASSLTWFRGSGTGELFF
>TRBJ2-7|15|TRBV6-1|.|TRBD2
TGTGCCAGCACCCCCGGGACTAGGGATTACCACGAGCAGTACTTC
CASTPGTRDYHEQYF
>TRBJ2-2|13|TRBV5-1|many|.
TGTGCCAGCAGCTTGGGTAGCACCGGGGAGCTGTTTTTT
CASSLGSTGELFF
>TRBJ1-2|15|TRBV29-1|.|.
TGCAGCGTCCGATCCAGGGTGGAACGAGGCTATGGCTACACCTTC
CSVRSRVERGYGYTF
>TRBJ1-1|11|TRBV12-3/TRBV12-4|many|.
TGTGCCAGCAGTTTATCCACTGAAGCTTTCTTT
CASSLSTEAFF
>TRBJ2-5|14|TRBV15|.|.
TGTGCCACCAGCGCGGGTCAGTACCAAGAGACCCAGTACTTC
CATSAGQYQETQYF
>TRBJ1-1|13|TRBV20-1|few|.
TGCAGTGCCGGGGACCGCTCGTACACTGAAGCTTTCTTT
CSAGDRSYTEAFF
>TRBJ2-5|14|TRBV20-1|few|TRBD1
TGCAGTGCTGAGAGGACAGGGTGGTGGGAGACCCAGTACTTC
CSAERTGWWETQYF
>TRBJ2-1|15|TRBV12-3/TRBV12-4|few|TRBD2
TGTGCCAGCAGTTCAGGACTAGCGGCGAACAATGAGCAGTTCTTC
CASSSGLAANNEQFF
>TRBJ1-1|16|TRBV3-1|.|.
TGTGCCAGCAGCCAAGATCCCCACCGCATGAACACTGAAGCTTTCTTT
CASSQDPHRMNTEAFF
>TRBJ2-3|14|TRBV4-1|.|.
TGCGCCAGCAGCCAAATATTAAGCACAGATACGCAGTATTTT
CASSQILSTDTQYF
>TRBJ1-5|16|TRBV10-2|.|TRBD1
TGCGCCAGCAGTGAAGGGGACAGGGGTGGCAATCAGCCCCAGCATTTT
CASSEGDRGGNQPQHF
>TRBJ1-5|15|TRBV20-1|.|.
TGCAGTGCTAGGGGCGCGCTGAACAGCAATCAGCCCCAGCATTTT
CSARGALNSNQPQHF
>TRBJ2-1|18|TRBV11-1|.|TRBD1
TGTGCCAGCAGCTTCTCCACCTTCCGGGACAGCCTCCGAGATGAGCAGTTCTTC
CASSFSTFRDSLRDEQFF
>TRBJ1-1|14|TRBV12-3/TRBV12-4|.|.
TGTGCCAGCAGTTTAGAGAGAGACCGTTGGGAAGCTTTCTTT
CASSLERDRWEAFF
>TRBJ1-1|15|TRBV12-3/TRBV12-4|few|TRBD1
TGTGCCAGCAGCCGGACAGGGGCGCAGAACACTGAAGCTTTCTTT
CASSRTGAQNTEAFF
>TRBJ1-6|17|TRBV20-1|.|.
TGCAGTGCTAGAGATCTCGGGGGGGCTTCCTATAATTCACCCCTCCACTTT
CSARDLGGASYNSPLHF
>TRBJ2-5|17|TRBV7-2|few|TRBD2
TGTGCCAGCAGCTTAGCGCTACTAGCGGGGGACTCCAAGACCCAGTACTTC
CASSLALLAGDSKTQYF
>TRBJ1-1|14|TRBV18|few|.
TGTGCCAGCTCGGCTTTAGGGGCGAACACTGAAGCTTTCTTT
CASSALGANTEAFF
>TRBJ1-6|14|TRBV9|.|.
TGTGCCAGCAACGAGGACGGATATCCTTCACCCCTCCACTTT
CASNEDGYPSPLHF
>TRBJ2-3|14|TRBV20-1|few|TRBD2
TGCAGTGCTAGAGGCGGGGGGGGCACAGATACGCAGTATTTT
CSARGGGGTDTQYF
>TRBJ1-5|13|TRBV28|.|.
TGTGCCAGCGCCCGGGGGCCAGGACAGCCCCAGCATTTT
CASARGPGQPQHF
>TRBJ2-7|14|TRBV5-1|.|.
TGCGCCAGCACCCCGGGGTTGGTCTGGTACGAGCAGTACTTC
CASTPGLVWYEQYF
>TRBJ2-4|16|TRBV15|.|.
TGTGCCACCAGCAGAGATTTCGGGTTGGTCCGGAACATTCAGTACTTC
CATSRDFGLVRNIQYF
>TRBJ2-2|16|TRBV11-2|many|TRBD2
TGTGCCAGCAGCCGGAAACTAGCGGCGAACACCGGGGAGCTGTTTTTT
CASSRKLAANTGELFF
>TRBJ1-5|14|TRBV27|many|TRBD1
TGTGCCAGCAGTTTGACAGGGGCCGCCGGGGCCCAGCATTTT
CASSLTGAAGAQHF
>TRBJ2-7|17|TRBV7-2|once|TRBD2
TGTGCCAGCAGCCACCGCGGACTAGCGGGGGGAAGCTACGAGCAGTACTTC
CASSHRGLAGGSYEQYF
>TRBJ2-3|19|TRBV24-1|.|TRBD2
TGTGCCACCAGTGATTCACTGGACAAGCGGGGCCCATTCACAGATACGCAGTATTTT
CATSDSLDKRGPFTDTQYF
>TRBJ1-5|15|TRBV5-1|.|.
TGCGCCAGCAGCTTGATTGCGGATAGCAATCAGCCCCAGCATTTT
CASSLIADSNQPQHF
>TRBJ1-1|12|TRBV2|.|.
TGTGCCAGCAGTGTCAGGAACACTGAAGCTTTCTTT
CASSVRNTEAFF